One sample yielded the 13 T cell receptor beta chains listed below, sequenced in a study of T cells in Graves' hyperthyroidism and ophthalmopathy. TCR beta CDR3 sequences were amplified from RNA transcripts. HTBI primers were the set used in a first-round RT-PCR of the TCR CDR3. Each CDR3 protein gets one entry after TCRdb re-called the multiplex PCR reads with MiXCR. There are 300,000 to 450,000 distinct CDR3 sequences in the sample; less than 20% occur only once, and less than 45% lies in the top ten. Sequenced: blood. The receptors were gathered from a man aged 18 to 29 with Graves' ophthalmopathy.

In its sample, this clonotype was seen a few times. This rearrangement joins TRBV5-1 to TRBJ2-1; 9 bases line up with TRBD1. Per the germline V gene, CDR1 is SGHRS and CDR2 is YFSETQ. The CDR3 covers 13 residues. V was clipped by 2 bases and J by 8 bases; unmatched bases: 2. In DNA, the CDR3 is TGCGCCAGCAGCTTTACAGGGGGCGATGAGCAGTTCTTC. Translated: CASSFTGGDEQFF.

The CDR3 nucleotides read TGCGCCAGCAGGTGGACTAGCGGGTACAATGAGCAGTTCTTC. It codes for CASRWTSGYNEQFF. V and J are TRBV5-1 and TRBJ2-1; the match to TRBD2 covers 11 bases. J lost 4 bases, V lost 5 bases, and 2 bases had no gene match. Germline assignment: CDR1 SGHRS and CDR2 YFSETQ. The CDR3 consists of 14 residues.

The chain has TRBV5-1 and TRBJ1-1; tentatively, D is TRBD1 (5 bases). Germline V CDR1 and CDR2: SGHRS, YFSETQ. This CDR3 is 13 amino acids long. Trimming stripped 0 bases from V and 7 bases from J, with 10 bases between. CDR3 in DNA: TGCGCCAGCAGCTTGGGACAGACTGATGAAGCTTTCTTT. Its protein product is CASSLGQTDEAFF.

This clonotype was observed at least ten times. J is TRBJ2-5 and V is TRBV6-1; TRBD1 might be the D (6 bases). The CDR3 extends over 13 amino acids. V gave up 6 bases and J gave up 5 bases, with 13 bases separating them. Germline lookup yields CDR1 MNHNS and CDR2 SASEGT. The CDR3 is CASRVQGAETQYF. CDR3 in DNA: TGTGCCAGCAGAGTACAGGGTGCCGAGACCCAGTACTTC.

On this clonotype itself: Sequence at one end of the junction differs from germline and may be a read error. V is TRBV6-5 and J is TRBJ1-2, with 10 bases aligning to TRBD1. Germline V CDR1 and CDR2: MNHEY, SVGAGI. The CDR3 has 14 residues. For the CDR3, the DNA is TGTGCCTGCAGTTTTACGGACAGGGGGGGCGGCTACACCTTC. Amino acids: CACSFTDRGGGYTF.

V is TRBV10-2 and J is TRBJ2-5; D is unresolved. Germline V lookup: CDR1 WSHSY, CDR2 SAAADI. V gave up 6 bases and J gave up 5 bases, with 16 bases separating them. The CDR3 sequence is 14 residues long. As DNA, the CDR3 is TGCGCCAGCAGGGAAGTGTGGGGTGAGGAGACCCAGTACTTC. This gives the protein CASREVWGEETQYF.

This clonotype was seen only a few times. The CDR3 nucleotides read TGCGCCAGCACCCCCGACAGGGGAAATGAGCAGTTCTTC. Translated, it gives CASTPDRGNEQFF. The chain uses TRBV10-2 and TRBJ2-1; 8 positions agree with TRBD1. Trimming took 7 bases from V and 7 from J; bases not matched to a gene: 6. The CDR3 extends over 13 amino acids. Germline V gene lookup returns CDR1 WSHSY and CDR2 SAAADI.

V usage is TRBV7-9 and J usage is TRBJ1-1, with TRBD1 as a possible D gene (5 bases). Trimming removed 4 bases at V and 8 bases at J, with 17 bases between. Germline V CDR1 and CDR2: SEHNR, FQNEAQ (reference sequence). The CDR3 sequence is 14 residues long. CDR3 DNA sequence: TGTGCCAGCAGCTCCCCGGGGGGGTTCTGGGAAGCTTTCTTT. It encodes CASSSPGGFWEAFF.

In its sample, this clonotype was seen a few times. This chain uses TRBV4-1 with TRBJ2-3; 7 bases are shared with TRBD2. V was pared by 1 base and J by 0 bases, with 4 bases of the junction left unmatched. Germline values: CDR1 MGHRA, CDR2 YSYEKL. The CDR3 totals 16 residues. The CDR3 nucleotides read TGCGCCAGCAGCCAAGGGGGGGGGGGAAGCACAGATACGCAGTATTTT. Encoded protein: CASSQGGGGSTDTQYF.

This clonotype was detected ten times or more. The V gene is TRBV2, the J gene TRBJ1-5, with 10 bases aligning to TRBD1. The CDR3 has 17 amino acids. The trim removed 10 bases at V and 4 bases at J, leaving 16 bases unmatched. In germline, CDR1 is SNHLY, CDR2 FYNNEI. CDR3 sequence reads: CATTQTGGDPTNQPQHF. CDR3 sequence (DNA): TGTGCCACCACACAGACAGGGGGCGACCCTACAAATCAGCCCCAGCATTTT. Full variable domain (rest looked up from reference TRBV2 and TRBJ1-5): EPEVTQTPSHQVTQMGQEVILRCVPISNHLYFYWYRQILGQKVEFLVSFYNNEISEKSEIFDDQFSVERPDGSNFTLKIRSTKLEDSAMYFCATTQTGGDPTNQPQHFGDGTRLSIL.

This clonotype has more than one count but fewer than ten. V and J are TRBV11-2 and TRBJ2-5; TRBD2 agrees at 8 bases. Unmatched junction bases numbered 12, after V lost 3 bases and J lost 0 bases. The CDR3 covers 18 residues. Germline V lookup: CDR1 SGHAT, CDR2 FQNNGV. Here the CDR3 DNA reads TGTGCCAGCAGCTTGAGTATTGCGCGGGGGGCCTACCAAGAGACCCAGTACTTC. Amino acid sequence: CASSLSIARGAYQETQYF.

The chain's CDR3 is CASSFGGTGAYEQYF. The CDR3 coding sequence is TGTGCCAGCAGCTTTGGTGGGACAGGGGCTTACGAGCAGTACTTC. The chain combines TRBV7-2 with TRBJ2-7; 10 bases line up with TRBD1. The germline V gene encodes CDR1 SGHTA and CDR2 FQGNSA. V gave up 3 bases and J gave up 4 bases; unmatched junction bases: 6. There are 15 residues in the CDR3.

This clonotype has ten or more counts. This chain uses TRBV20-1 with TRBJ1-1; 7 bases line up with TRBD1. The CDR3 length is 11 residues. Unmatched junction bases numbered 4, after V lost 7 bases and J lost 5 bases. Germline CDR1 is DFQATT and CDR2 is SNEGSKA (reference sequence). CDR3 coding DNA: TGCAGTGGAATACAGGGGACTGAAGCTTTCTTT. It encodes CSGIQGTEAFF.